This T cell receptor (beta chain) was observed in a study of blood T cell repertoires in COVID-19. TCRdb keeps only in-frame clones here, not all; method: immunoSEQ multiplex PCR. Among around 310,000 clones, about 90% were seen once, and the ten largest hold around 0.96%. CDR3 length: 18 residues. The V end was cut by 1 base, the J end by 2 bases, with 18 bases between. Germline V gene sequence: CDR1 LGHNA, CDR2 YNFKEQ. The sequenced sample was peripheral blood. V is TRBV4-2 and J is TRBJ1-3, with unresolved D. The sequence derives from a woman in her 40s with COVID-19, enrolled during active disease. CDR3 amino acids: CASSQARIGSGTGNTIYF. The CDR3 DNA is TGTGCCAGCAGCCAAGCACGGATCGGGTCGGGTACTGGAAACACCATATATTTT.